This T cell receptor beta chain was retrieved from a study of blood T cell repertoires in COVID-19. Looking at the study overall: Acute-phase and convalescent COVID-19 samples originated in the United States, Italy and Spain.

The CDR3 sequence is 14 residues long. Germline CDR1 and CDR2: SGHKS and YYEKEE (reference sequence). V lost 9 bases, J lost 4 bases, and 14 bases lay in between. Here immunoSEQ multiplex PCR was the method, and the copy in TCRdb shows in-frame clones only, minus some. The table shows 70,000 to 95,000 clones, with about 82% occurring only once. This receptor was obtained from a woman aged 70-85 years with active or convalescent COVID-19. Sequencing input: peripheral blood. The chain recombines TRBV5-5 with TRBJ2-6; no definite D call. CDR3 residues: CATKTETGANVLTF. For the CDR3, the DNA is TGTGCCACCAAAACAGAAACCGGGGCCAACGTCCTGACTTTC.